Listed here are 11 T cell receptor beta chains from one sample, sequenced in a study of identical twins. TCRdb itself ran the 5' RACE reads through MiXCR, one entry per CDR3 protein. Of 1.5 million to 2 million distinct CDR3 sequences in the sample, under 35% were seen once. Input material: cord blood. All receptors come from a newborn girl in good health.

The chain couples TRBV11-2 to TRBJ2-3; D possibly corresponds to TRBD2 (7 bases). Germline V gene sequence: CDR1 SGHAT, CDR2 FQNNGV. This CDR3 spans 17 amino acids. V was pared by 6 bases and J by 2 bases, with 21 bases between. CDR3 sequence: CASRIPRGASDTDTQYF. The CDR3 DNA reads as TGTGCCAGCAGGATACCCCGGGGGGCGAGTGACACAGATACGCAGTATTTT.

CDR3 sequence (DNA): TGTGCCAGCAGTTTAGACCGGTTGGGGGACGAGCAGTACTTC. Translating gives CASSLDRLGDEQYF. The chain is built from TRBV12-3 or TRBV12-4 and TRBJ2-7; D may be TRBD1 or TRBD2 (5 bases each). The CDR3 is 14 amino acids. V lost 1 base, J lost 5 bases, and 12 bases lay in between.

V gene TRBV25-1 combines with J gene TRBJ1-2, with no clear D. The V and J ends lost 3 bases and 10 bases respectively, with 12 bases between them. The germline CDR1 and CDR2 sequences are MGHDK and SYGVNS. The CDR3 length is 12 residues. The CDR3 loop reads CASSDPSEHYTF. The CDR3 DNA follows: TGTGCCAGCAGTGATCCCTCGGAACACTACACCTTC.

The chain links TRBV27 to TRBJ2-3; TRBD2 is a possible D gene (5 bases). Germline V gene lookup returns CDR1 MNHEY and CDR2 SMNVEV (reference sequence). This CDR3 contains 15 residues. Trimming removed 5 bases at V and 2 bases at J, with 14 bases between. The CDR3 DNA sequence: TGTGCCAGCAGTAGAGGGCTAGACCTCACAGATACGCAGTATTTT. Encoded protein: CASSRGLDLTDTQYF.

The J gene is TRBJ2-5, the V gene TRBV5-1; 8 bases agree with TRBD2. This CDR3 comprises 14 residues. Trimming cost V 7 bases and J 2 bases; bases outside gene matches: 7. Germline V gives CDR1 SGHRS, CDR2 YFSETQ. As DNA, the CDR3 is TGCGCCAGCTGTCAAGCGGGGGTACAAGAGACCCAGTACTTC. Amino acid sequence: CASCQAGVQETQYF.

The rearrangement links TRBV5-1 to TRBJ2-2; D gene unclear. The CDR3 has 18 residues. Germline-derived CDR1 and CDR2 are SGHRS and YFSETQ. V was pared by 1 base and J by 3 bases, with 19 bases between. The CDR3 nucleotides read TGCGCCAGCAGCTTGTCTGGTGTCGGAGCTGCAGACACCGGGGAGCTGTTTTTT. It encodes CASSLSGVGAADTGELFF.

This clonotype was counted at least ten times. This sequence joins TRBV20-1 and TRBJ1-2; D is unclear. Per germline, CDR1 DFQATT and CDR2 SNEGSKA (reference sequence). V was trimmed by 2 bases and J by 3 bases, leaving 10 bases between them. The CDR3 covers 13 residues. CDR3 nucleotides: TGCAGTGCTAGATTGAGGTTGGACTATGGCTACACCTTC. Residues: CSARLRLDYGYTF.

There are many counts of this clonotype. This sequence joins TRBV27 and TRBJ2-5, with TRBD2 matching over 8 bases. Germline CDR1 MNHEY, CDR2 SMNVEV (reference sequence). The CDR3 consists of 15 residues. V lost 2 bases to trimming and J lost 2 bases; unmatched junction nucleotides: 4. CDR3 residues: CASSLAAGGQETQYF. The CDR3 DNA follows: TGTGCCAGCAGTTTAGCGGCGGGAGGACAAGAGACCCAGTACTTC.

The V gene is TRBV14, the J gene TRBJ2-5, with TRBD1 matching over 8 bases. The CDR3 contains 17 residues. The ends lost 0 bases at V and 2 bases at J; junction bases unmatched: 8. CDR1 is SGHDN and CDR2 is FVKESK in the germline V gene. The DNA of the CDR3 is TGTGCCAGCAGCCAAGATATCGTCAGGGGGCCACAAGAGACCCAGTACTTC. Its protein product is CASSQDIVRGPQETQYF. The full variable domain, rest sourced from reference TRBV14 and TRBJ2-5, is EAGVTQFPSHSVIEKGQTVTLRCDPISGHDNLYWYRRVMGKEIKFLLHFVKESKQDESGMPNNRFLAERTGGTYSTLKVQPAELEDSGVYFCASSQDIVRGPQETQYFGPGTRLLVL.

This clonotype was detected ten times or more. This chain links TRBV11-2 with TRBJ2-7; D gene ambiguous. The CDR3 spans 15 residues. Trimming left V 5 bases short and J 0 bases short, with 14 bases between. The germline gives CDR1 SGHAT, CDR2 FQNNGV. The CDR3 spells CASSQVGRSSYEQYF. The CDR3 DNA is TGTGCCAGCAGCCAAGTCGGCAGGAGCTCCTACGAGCAGTACTTC.

This chain connects TRBV20-1 to TRBJ2-7; D remains ambiguous. There are 11 residues in the CDR3. Trimming took off 3 bases at V and 3 bases at J, with 6 bases between the two ends. Per the germline V gene, CDR1 is DFQATT and CDR2 is SNEGSKA (reference sequence). The CDR3 is CSASHDYEQYF. The CDR3 nucleotides are TGCAGTGCTAGTCATGACTACGAGCAGTACTTC.